This TCR beta chain is drawn from a study of human T cells and chemical hapten exposure. CDR3 length: 14 residues. Germline CDR1 reads MNHEY; CDR2 reads SVGAGI. Trimming cost V 0 bases and J 4 bases, with 7 bases left between them. As to time point: patch test 1, 2 weeks after DPC sensitization. As to treatment: therapeutic diphenylcyclopropenone sensitization with weekly scalp DPC. Each CDR3 protein is one row after TCRdb ran MiXCR on the RACE reads. The sample comprises some 170,000 distinct CDR3 sequences, 20% to 25% of which are singletons, and 6% to 8% rests with the top ten. This clonotype has more than one count but fewer than ten.

This clonotype was obtained from a woman between 50 and 59 years old with alopecia areata. Some clones in this sample may be carry-over from other donors' samples. Sample: whole blood, taken in connection with sensitization to the hapten diphenylcyclopropenone (DPC). The chain uses TRBV6-5 and TRBJ2-1, with D unclear. The CDR3 is CASSYSGPYNEQFF. The CDR3 region has the DNA TGTGCCAGCAGTTACTCAGGACCTTACAATGAGCAGTTCTTC.